This T cell receptor (beta chain) was identified in a study of T cell responses to AZD1222 COVID-19 vaccine. Overall study findings and caveats: Increases in Spike-specific TCR breadth and depth were seen after two AZD1222 doses.

In the case of this clone: Its target is not known.

Germline V CDR1 and CDR2: GTSNPN, SVGIG (reference sequence). CDR3 length: 13 amino acids. Trimming removed 2 bases from V and 7 bases from J, with 11 bases in between. The table came from immunoSEQ multiplex PCR; TCRdb's copy has only in-frame clones and leaves some out. Of 85,000 to 90,000 clones in the sample, over 85% are singletons; the top ten hold about 2.2%. The chain has TRBV30 and TRBJ1-4; D is possibly TRBD1 (6 bases). This receptor was obtained from an adult in good health. The sample here was peripheral blood, taken on day 0 of AZD1222 vaccination. Here the CDR3 reads CAWSRRGGEKLFF. As DNA, the CDR3 is TGTGCCTGGAGTCGGAGGGGGGGTGAAAAACTGTTTTTT.